What follows are 30 T cell receptor beta chains derived from one specimen sequenced in a study of response to subunit inactivated influenza vaccine. TCRdb ran MiXCR on the RT-PCR reads and lists one entry per CDR3 protein. The sample comprises some 500,000 distinct CDR3 sequences, over 10% of which are singletons, and around 13% rests with the top ten. The sample here was PBMCs from blood, taken roughly 47 days after vaccination. The receptors come from a man aged 45 to 65 who received an inactivated influenza vaccine.

This sequence joins TRBV20-1 and TRBJ2-1, with 7 bases matching TRBD1. After removal of 0 bases from V and 4 bases from J, the junction contained 9 bases not matched to a gene. Germline CDR1 and CDR2: DFQATT and SNEGSKA (reference sequence). CDR3 size: 16 residues. CDR3 protein: CSARDPGQVGYNEQFF. As DNA, the CDR3 is TGCAGTGCTAGAGATCCCGGACAGGTCGGTTACAATGAGCAGTTCTTC.

This clonotype has ten or more counts. DNA of the CDR3: TGCGCCAGCAGCTTCCAAGGCACCGGGGAGCTGTTTTTT. Protein sequence: CASSFQGTGELFF. The rearrangement links TRBV5-1 to TRBJ2-2; D gene unclear. The CDR3 loop spans 13 amino acids. In germline, CDR1 is SGHRS, CDR2 YFSETQ. V was trimmed by 2 bases and J by 4 bases, leaving 6 bases between them.

The table lists this clonotype with many counts. The chain uses TRBV6-2 or TRBV6-3 and TRBJ2-5; D may be TRBD2 (6 bases). The germline CDR1 and CDR2 sequences are MNHEY and SVGEGT. This CDR3 has 16 residues. The ends were cut back, 6 bases at V and 2 bases at J, with 19 bases in the middle. Written as DNA, the CDR3 is TGTGCCAGCAGCAACCAGATAGCGGAGGCGCAAGAGACCCAGTACTTC. This sequence encodes CASSNQIAEAQETQYF.

The chain joins TRBV11-2 to TRBJ2-7, with 7 bases aligning to TRBD1. The germline CDR1 and CDR2 sequences are SGHAT and FQNNGV. V gave up 5 bases and J gave up 2 bases; unmatched junction bases: 12. This CDR3 is built from 16 residues. The CDR3 protein is CASSPIRDRRAYEQYF. CDR3 bases: TGTGCCAGCAGCCCCATCCGGGACAGACGAGCCTACGAGCAGTACTTC.

The J gene is TRBJ2-2, the V gene TRBV7-9, with unresolved D. Trimming shortened V by 1 base and J by 6 bases, and 6 bases separated the two germline ends. Per the germline V gene, CDR1 is SEHNR and CDR2 is FQNEAQ (reference sequence). The CDR3 is 13 residues long. Here the CDR3 reads CASSLDLAGELFF. The CDR3 coding sequence is TGTGCCAGCAGCTTAGATCTAGCCGGGGAGCTGTTTTTT.

The chain joins TRBV18 to TRBJ2-5, with TRBD1 matching 7 bases. This CDR3 contains 14 residues. V dropped 9 bases and J dropped 3; count of bases not matched to a gene: 10. CDR1 and CDR2 (germline): KGHSH, LQKENI. Here the CDR3 DNA reads TGTGCCAGTACCTCGCGACAGGGCGAAGAGACCCAGTACTTC. It yields the protein CASTSRQGEETQYF. The full variable domain, in which reference TRBV18 and TRBJ2-5 provide the parts outside the CDR3, is NAGVMQNPRHLVRRRGQEARLRCSPMKGHSHVYWYRQLPEEGLKFMVYLQKENIIDESGMPKERFSAEFPKEGPSILRIQQVVRGDSAAYFCASTSRQGEETQYFGPGTRLLVL.

The V call is TRBV7-2, the J call TRBJ2-7, with D perhaps TRBD1 (6 bases). Germline V gene data show CDR1 as SGHTA and CDR2 as FQGNSA. The CDR3 has 15 residues. Between the trimmed V and J ends, which lost 3 bases and 3 bases, there was a span of 15 bases. The CDR3 here is CASSLGPQGRYEQYF. Here the CDR3 DNA reads TGTGCCAGCAGCTTGGGGCCACAGGGCCGCTACGAGCAGTACTTC.

The chain links TRBV7-2 to TRBJ1-1, with D hard to call. The ends were cut back, 2 bases at V and 6 bases at J, with 10 bases in the middle. The germline V gene has CDR1 SGHTA and CDR2 FQGNSA. CDR3 length: 13 residues. The CDR3 spells CASSLLHMAEAFF. The DNA of the CDR3 is TGTGCCAGCAGCTTATTACACATGGCTGAAGCTTTCTTT.

This clonotype was picked up many times. This sequence joins TRBV4-3 and TRBJ2-2; D not resolved. Per germline, CDR1 LGHNA and CDR2 YSLEER. V lost 0 bases and J lost 6, with 5 bases in between. The CDR3 loop spans 13 amino acids. The CDR3 loop is CASSQEWAGELFF. CDR3 nucleotides: TGCGCCAGCAGCCAAGAATGGGCCGGGGAGCTGTTTTTT.

V gene TRBV5-8 combines with J gene TRBJ2-2; D not certain. The CDR3 is 14 residues long. Germline values: CDR1 SGHTS, CDR2 YDEGEE. Trimming removed 4 bases from V and 7 bases from J, with 14 bases in between. This CDR3 is CASSPGRWGGELFF. The CDR3 DNA sequence: TGTGCCAGCAGCCCCGGAAGGTGGGGCGGGGAGCTGTTTTTT.

The V call is TRBV5-1, the J call TRBJ2-7; no clear D. This CDR3 is built from 12 residues. V shed 8 bases and J shed 3 bases, with 12 bases lying between them. Per the germline V gene, CDR1 is SGHRS and CDR2 is YFSETQ. In DNA form, the CDR3 reads TGCGCCAGTCGCCGGACCCACTACGAGCAGTACTTC. This codes for CASRRTHYEQYF. Full variable domain (missing parts from reference TRBV5-1 and TRBJ2-7): KAGVTQTPRYLIKTRGQQVTLSCSPISGHRSVSWYQQTPGQGLQFLFEYFSETQRNKGNFPGRFSGRQFSNSRSEMNVSTLELGDSALYLCASRRTHYEQYFGPGTRLTVT.

CDR3 amino acids: CASSFGQGGREGHTEAFF. CDR3 nucleotide sequence: TGTGCCAGCAGTTTCGGACAGGGGGGTAGGGAAGGGCACACTGAAGCTTTCTTT. The V gene is TRBV12-3 or TRBV12-4, the J gene TRBJ1-1; 10 bases align to TRBD1. CDR3 length: 18 residues. Trimming at V came to 3 bases and at J to 3 bases, leaving 13 bases not matched to a gene.

The rearrangement links TRBV4-3 to TRBJ2-1; D uncertain. Germline V gives CDR1 LGHNA, CDR2 YSLEER. The CDR3 has 15 residues. Trimming left V 0 bases short and J 4 bases short, with 10 bases between. Written as DNA, the CDR3 is TGCGCCAGCAGCCAAGATTCGCGAGGATACAATGAGCAGTTCTTC. Its protein is CASSQDSRGYNEQFF.

The CDR3 spells CASSLGTGVRQFF. The CDR3 nucleotides are TGTGCCAGCAGTTTGGGGACAGGGGTTCGGCAGTTCTTC. This chain links TRBV6-2 or TRBV6-3 with TRBJ2-1, with TRBD1 identical over 10 bases. The CDR3 is 13 residues long. Germline lookup yields CDR1 MNHEY and CDR2 SVGEGT. Unmatched junction bases numbered 6, after V lost 4 bases and J lost 12 bases.

This clonotype was detected a few times. The CDR3 protein is CSVLKETQYF. The DNA for the CDR3 is TGCAGCGTCCTCAAAGAGACCCAGTACTTC. The V call is TRBV29-1, the J call TRBJ2-5; D remains ambiguous. Germline values: CDR1 SQVTM, CDR2 ANQGSEA. The CDR3 contains 10 residues. Trimming left V 6 bases short and J 3 bases short, with 5 bases between.

This clonotype was counted many times. The chain is built from TRBV15 and TRBJ2-7; D is possibly TRBD1 or TRBD2 (6 bases each). Germline CDR1 is LNHNV and CDR2 is YYDKDF (reference sequence). With 0 bases removed from V and 9 bases from J, the gap between germline ends came to 15 bases. The CDR3 sequence is 14 residues long. The CDR3 spells CATSRDWDIGGQYF. For the CDR3, the DNA is TGTGCCACCAGCAGAGATTGGGACATCGGGGGGCAGTACTTC.

This chain uses TRBV5-1 with TRBJ2-1; TRBD2 matches at 9 bases. This CDR3 is built from 15 residues. Germline lookup yields CDR1 SGHRS and CDR2 YFSETQ. The V and J ends lost 5 bases and 2 bases, in that order; junction bases with no gene match: 5. In DNA form, the CDR3 reads TGCGCCAGCAGTCGGACTAGCGACACCTACAATGAGCAGTTCTTC. Amino acids: CASSRTSDTYNEQFF.

Only a few counts were recorded for this clonotype. This sequence joins TRBV10-3 and TRBJ1-6; D remains ambiguous. V was cut by 5 bases and J by 4 bases, with 9 bases left in between. The CDR3 sequence is 14 residues long. Germline V gives CDR1 ENHRY, CDR2 SYGVKD. The CDR3 sequence: CAISMAEYNSPLHF. The DNA of the CDR3 is TGTGCCATCAGTATGGCAGAATATAATTCACCCCTCCACTTT.

This clonotype was seen only a few times. The chain employs TRBV15 and TRBJ1-1; a possible D gene is TRBD1 (5 bases). The CDR3 has 15 residues. The germline CDR1 and CDR2 sequences are LNHNV and YYDKDF (reference sequence). V was shortened by 5 bases and J by 4 bases, with 17 bases between the two germline ends. In nucleotides, the CDR3 is TGTGCCACCAGCGCCGGGGGGGGGAGAAGCACTGAAGCTTTCTTT. Translating gives CATSAGGGRSTEAFF.

This clonotype was detected a few times. The chain couples TRBV20-1 to TRBJ2-3; no clear D. V was clipped by 3 bases and J by 5 bases, with 9 bases between them. From germline, CDR1 is DFQATT and CDR2 SNEGSKA (reference sequence). This CDR3 is 12 amino acids long. The CDR3 DNA reads TGCAGTGCTAGGGTAGTAAGAGATACGCAGTATTTT. This translates into CSARVVRDTQYF.

This clonotype was counted many times. CDR3 nucleotides: TGCAGTGCAAAAGGGGGGAACACCGGGGAGCTGTTTTTT. It yields the protein CSAKGGNTGELFF. The rearrangement uses TRBV20-1 and TRBJ2-2; D may be TRBD1 (6 bases). In germline, CDR1 is DFQATT, CDR2 SNEGSKA (reference sequence). The CDR3 sequence is 13 residues long. Trimming took 6 bases from V and 1 from J, leaving 9 bases between them.

This clonotype was detected a few times. The J gene is TRBJ2-1, the V gene TRBV11-1; 10 bases align to TRBD2. Per the germline V gene, CDR1 is SGHAT and CDR2 is FQDESV (reference sequence). This CDR3 has 18 residues. With 2 bases clipped from V and 6 bases from J, the junction kept 13 bases outside the gene matches. CDR3 amino acids: CASSLSWASGGYRNEQFF. Written as DNA, the CDR3 is TGTGCCAGCAGCTTAAGTTGGGCTAGCGGGGGATACCGCAATGAGCAGTTCTTC.

The genes are TRBV7-6 and TRBJ1-1; no clear D gene. The CDR3 loop spans 15 amino acids. Germline CDR1 reads SGHVS; CDR2 reads FNYEAQ. Trimming took off 1 base at V and 1 base at J, with 10 bases between the two ends. DNA of the CDR3: TGTGCCAGCAGCTTAGGTGCAGTACCGAACACTGAAGCTTTCTTT. Translating gives CASSLGAVPNTEAFF.

V gene TRBV10-3 combines with J gene TRBJ2-7, with 7 bases matching TRBD2. V dropped 4 bases and J dropped 0; count of bases not matched to a gene: 6. The length of the CDR3 is 15 residues. From germline, CDR1 is ENHRY and CDR2 SYGVKD. In DNA, the CDR3 is TGTGCCATCAGTGTGCTAGCGGCGGGCTCCTACGAGCAGTACTTC. Its translation is CAISVLAAGSYEQYF.

The rearrangement joins TRBV27 to TRBJ2-1; no clear D. Germline assignment: CDR1 MNHEY and CDR2 SMNVEV (reference sequence). V lost 0 bases and J 6 bases, leaving 6 bases between the germline ends. The CDR3 sequence is 13 residues long. The CDR3 DNA sequence: TGTGCCAGCAGTTTATCCCCTTTCAATGAGCAGTTCTTC. The encoded protein is CASSLSPFNEQFF.

This clonotype was detected only a few times. This chain joins TRBV5-5 and TRBJ1-6; 7 bases agree with TRBD1. Germline CDR1 and CDR2: SGHKS and YYEKEE (reference sequence). The CDR3 has 15 residues. V lost 2 bases and J lost 10; bases outside the gene matches: 9. CDR3 nucleotides: TGTGCCAGCAGCTTCCTATCGGACAGGTTGTCACCCCTCCACTTT. It yields the protein CASSFLSDRLSPLHF.

The CDR3 sequence: CASSGSGGPPDTQYF. The CDR3 DNA reads as TGTGCCAGCAGTGGGAGCGGCGGACCGCCAGATACGCAGTATTTT. The chain carries TRBV28 and TRBJ2-3, with D perhaps matching TRBD2 (5 bases). The CDR3 covers 15 residues. Germline V lookup: CDR1 MDHEN, CDR2 SYDVKM. V lost 5 bases to trimming and J lost 4 bases, with 16 bases between them. Looking up the rest from reference TRBV28 and TRBJ2-3 gives the full variable domain: DVKVTQSSRYLVKRTGEKVFLECVQDMDHENMFWYRQDPGLGLRLIYFSYDVKMKEKGDIPEGYSVSREKKERFSLILESASTNQTSMYLCASSGSGGPPDTQYFGPGTRLTVL.

The V gene is TRBV12-3 or TRBV12-4, the J gene TRBJ1-6, with a weak D call TRBD1 (6 bases). The CDR3 runs to 14 residues. The V end lost 2 bases, the J end lost 7 bases, and 9 bases lay between the germline ends. The DNA of the CDR3 is TGTGCCAGCAGTTTAAGGGGGGTCAATTCACCCCTCCACTTT. Amino acid sequence: CASSLRGVNSPLHF.

CDR3 coding DNA: TGCGCCAGCAGCCAATCCCCTCGACCCAGCGGGAAAAACATTCAGTACTTC. Encoded protein: CASSQSPRPSGKNIQYF. The chain carries TRBV4-1 and TRBJ2-4; D is perhaps TRBD2 (6 bases). CDR1 is MGHRA, CDR2 YSYEKL, per germline. The CDR3 contains 17 residues. V was pared by 2 bases and J by 4 bases, with 18 bases between.

The V gene is TRBV12-3 or TRBV12-4, the J gene TRBJ2-2, with 9 bases matching TRBD2. The ends lost 5 bases at V and 3 bases at J; junction bases unmatched: 4. The CDR3 contains 15 residues. This CDR3 reads CASSVIAGDTGELFF. In DNA, the CDR3 is TGTGCCAGCAGTGTCATAGCGGGAGACACCGGGGAGCTGTTTTTT.